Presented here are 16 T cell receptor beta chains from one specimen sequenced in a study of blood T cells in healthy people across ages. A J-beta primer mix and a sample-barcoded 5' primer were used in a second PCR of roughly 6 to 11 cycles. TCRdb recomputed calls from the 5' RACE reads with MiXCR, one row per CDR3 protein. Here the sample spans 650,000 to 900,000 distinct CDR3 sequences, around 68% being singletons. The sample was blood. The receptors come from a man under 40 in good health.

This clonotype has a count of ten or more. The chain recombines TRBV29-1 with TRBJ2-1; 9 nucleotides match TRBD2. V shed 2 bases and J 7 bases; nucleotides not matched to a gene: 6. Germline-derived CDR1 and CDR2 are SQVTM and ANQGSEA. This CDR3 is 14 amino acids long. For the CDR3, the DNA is TGCAGCGTTGAATTTAGCGGGGGTGGGAATGAGCAGTTCTTC. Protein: CSVEFSGGGNEQFF.

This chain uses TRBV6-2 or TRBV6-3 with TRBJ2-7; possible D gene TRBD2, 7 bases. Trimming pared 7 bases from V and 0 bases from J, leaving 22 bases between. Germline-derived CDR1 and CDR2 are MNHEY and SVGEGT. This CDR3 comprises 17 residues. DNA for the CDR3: TGTGCCAGCACCCCTCGGTTGATCGGGGGGCCCTCCTACGAGCAGTACTTC. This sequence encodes CASTPRLIGGPSYEQYF.

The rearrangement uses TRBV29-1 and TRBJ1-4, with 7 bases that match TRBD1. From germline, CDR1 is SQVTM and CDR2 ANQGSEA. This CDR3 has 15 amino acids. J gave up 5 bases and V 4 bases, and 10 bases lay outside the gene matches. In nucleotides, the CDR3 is TGCAGCGTTGTGTGGCGGGACAGACCGAATGAAAAACTGTTTTTT. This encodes CSVVWRDRPNEKLFF.

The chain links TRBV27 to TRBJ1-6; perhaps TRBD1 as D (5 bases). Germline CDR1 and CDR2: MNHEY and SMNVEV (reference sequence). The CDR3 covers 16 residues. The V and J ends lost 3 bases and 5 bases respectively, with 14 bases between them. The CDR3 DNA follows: TGTGCCAGCAGTTTCCGGGGCCGCACAGATAATTCACCCCTCCACTTT. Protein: CASSFRGRTDNSPLHF.

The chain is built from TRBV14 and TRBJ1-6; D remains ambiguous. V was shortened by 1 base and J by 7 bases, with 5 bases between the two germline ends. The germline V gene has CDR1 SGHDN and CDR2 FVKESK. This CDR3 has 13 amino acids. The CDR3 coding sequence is TGTGCCAGCAGCCAAGTAGCGAATTCACCCCTCCACTTT. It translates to CASSQVANSPLHF.

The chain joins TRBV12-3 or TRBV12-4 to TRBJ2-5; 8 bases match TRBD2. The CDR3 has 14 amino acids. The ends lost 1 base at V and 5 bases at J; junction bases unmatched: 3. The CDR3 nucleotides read TGTGCCAGCAGTTTAGGTAGCGGGGTTGAGACCCAGTACTTC. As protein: CASSLGSGVETQYF.

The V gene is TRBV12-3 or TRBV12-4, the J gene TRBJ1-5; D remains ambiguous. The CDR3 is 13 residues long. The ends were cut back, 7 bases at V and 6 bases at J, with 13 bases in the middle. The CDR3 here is CASTPQWTQPQHF. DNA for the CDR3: TGTGCCAGCACACCCCAGTGGACTCAGCCCCAGCATTTT.

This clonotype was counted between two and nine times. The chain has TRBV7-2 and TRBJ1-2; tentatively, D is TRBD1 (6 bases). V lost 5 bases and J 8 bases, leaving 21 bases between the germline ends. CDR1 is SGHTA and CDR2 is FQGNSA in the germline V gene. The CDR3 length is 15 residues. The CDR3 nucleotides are TGTGCCAGCAGCCCACAAACAGGGAGCCCCTCGGGCTACACCTTC. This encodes CASSPQTGSPSGYTF.

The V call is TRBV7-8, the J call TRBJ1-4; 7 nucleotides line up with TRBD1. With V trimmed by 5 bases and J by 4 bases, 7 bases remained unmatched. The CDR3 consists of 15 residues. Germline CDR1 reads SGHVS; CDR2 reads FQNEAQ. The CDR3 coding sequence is TGTGCCAGCAGCGCAAACAGGGGCCTTAATGAAAAACTGTTTTTT. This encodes CASSANRGLNEKLFF.

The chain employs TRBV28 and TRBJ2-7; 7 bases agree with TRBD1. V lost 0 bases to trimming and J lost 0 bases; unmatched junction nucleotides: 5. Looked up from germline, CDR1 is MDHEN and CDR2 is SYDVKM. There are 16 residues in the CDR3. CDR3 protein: CASSLWGTVSSYEQYF. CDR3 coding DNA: TGTGCCAGCAGTTTATGGGGGACAGTCAGCTCCTACGAGCAGTACTTC. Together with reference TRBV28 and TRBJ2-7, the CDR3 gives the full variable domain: DVKVTQSSRYLVKRTGEKVFLECVQDMDHENMFWYRQDPGLGLRLIYFSYDVKMKEKGDIPEGYSVSREKKERFSLILESASTNQTSMYLCASSLWGTVSSYEQYFGPGTRLTVT.

CDR3 amino acids: CASSLGGAVRADQPQHF. CDR3 DNA sequence: TGTGCCAGCAGTTTAGGGGGGGCCGTACGAGCTGATCAGCCCCAGCATTTT. The V call is TRBV12-3 or TRBV12-4, the J call TRBJ1-5; D may be TRBD1 (6 bases). The CDR3 consists of 17 residues. V lost 1 base, J lost 5 bases, and 18 bases lay in between.

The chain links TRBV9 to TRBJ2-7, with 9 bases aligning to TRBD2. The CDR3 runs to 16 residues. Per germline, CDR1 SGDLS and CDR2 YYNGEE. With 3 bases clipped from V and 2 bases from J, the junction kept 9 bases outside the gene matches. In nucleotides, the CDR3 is TGTGCCAGCAGCGCCGGCGGGAGGGAGACAACCTACGAGCAGTACTTC. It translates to CASSAGGRETTYEQYF.

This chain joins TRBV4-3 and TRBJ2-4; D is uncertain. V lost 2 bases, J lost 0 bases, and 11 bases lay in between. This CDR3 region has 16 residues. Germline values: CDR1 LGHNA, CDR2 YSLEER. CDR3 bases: TGCGCCAGCAGCCAATACCATGATCTAGCCAAAAACATTCAGTACTTC. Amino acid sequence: CASSQYHDLAKNIQYF.

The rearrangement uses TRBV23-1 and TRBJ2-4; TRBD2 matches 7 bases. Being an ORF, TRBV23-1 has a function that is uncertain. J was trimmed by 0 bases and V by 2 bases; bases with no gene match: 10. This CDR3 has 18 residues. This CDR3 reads CASSQREGSAPAKNIQYF. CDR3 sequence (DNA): TGCGCCAGCAGTCAAAGGGAGGGTTCAGCCCCAGCCAAAAACATTCAGTACTTC.

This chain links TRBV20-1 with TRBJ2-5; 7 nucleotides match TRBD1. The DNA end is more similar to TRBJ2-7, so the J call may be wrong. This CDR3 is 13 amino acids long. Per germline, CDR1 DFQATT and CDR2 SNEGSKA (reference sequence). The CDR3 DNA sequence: TGCAGTGCCACAAGACAGGGTACCTACGAGCAGTACTTC. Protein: CSATRQGTYEQYF.

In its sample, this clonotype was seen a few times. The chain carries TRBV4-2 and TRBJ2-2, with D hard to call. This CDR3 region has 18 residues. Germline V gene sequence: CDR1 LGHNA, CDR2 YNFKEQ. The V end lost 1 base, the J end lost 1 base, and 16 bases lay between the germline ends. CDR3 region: CASSQGWIGSGNTGELFF. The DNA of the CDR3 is TGTGCCAGCAGCCAAGGGTGGATTGGCTCAGGGAACACCGGGGAGCTGTTTTTT.